This TCR beta chain comes out of a study of CD8 T cells in ankylosing spondylitis. Points from the study as a whole: Reportedly, disease-linked clones are significantly enriched in ankylosing spondylitis patients' matched synovial fluid. Disease-associated clones were CD8+ and fairly uncommon in peripheral blood.

A quantitative 5'-RACE method, one with molecular barcodes, was used to make TCR beta libraries. TCRdb fed the 5' RACE reads into MiXCR, producing one record per CDR3 protein. The sample includes 240,000 or so distinct CDR3 sequences, around 9.1% of them seen just once. This clonotype came up many times. Its antigen is unknown. Germline CDR1 and CDR2: KGHSH and LQKENI. Unmatched junction bases numbered 17, after V lost 6 bases and J lost 1 base. This CDR3 has 20 amino acids. The rearrangement links TRBV18 to TRBJ2-1; 11 bases map to TRBD2. This TCR derives from a male donor with ankylosing spondylitis or in good health (not recorded which). Source material: blood, either unsorted or a sorted T cell fraction (not recorded which). CDR3 in DNA: TGTGCCAGCTCTCCCCCAAATAGCGGGAGGGCCGGACGTTCCTACAATGAGCAGTTCTTC. Translation gives CASSPPNSGRAGRSYNEQFF. The variable domain in full, with the rest retrieved from reference TRBV18 and TRBJ2-1, is NAGVMQNPRHLVRRRGQEARLRCSPMKGHSHVYWYRQLPEEGLKFMVYLQKENIIDESGMPKERFSAEFPKEGPSILRIQQVVRGDSAAYFCASSPPNSGRAGRSYNEQFFGPGTRLTVL.